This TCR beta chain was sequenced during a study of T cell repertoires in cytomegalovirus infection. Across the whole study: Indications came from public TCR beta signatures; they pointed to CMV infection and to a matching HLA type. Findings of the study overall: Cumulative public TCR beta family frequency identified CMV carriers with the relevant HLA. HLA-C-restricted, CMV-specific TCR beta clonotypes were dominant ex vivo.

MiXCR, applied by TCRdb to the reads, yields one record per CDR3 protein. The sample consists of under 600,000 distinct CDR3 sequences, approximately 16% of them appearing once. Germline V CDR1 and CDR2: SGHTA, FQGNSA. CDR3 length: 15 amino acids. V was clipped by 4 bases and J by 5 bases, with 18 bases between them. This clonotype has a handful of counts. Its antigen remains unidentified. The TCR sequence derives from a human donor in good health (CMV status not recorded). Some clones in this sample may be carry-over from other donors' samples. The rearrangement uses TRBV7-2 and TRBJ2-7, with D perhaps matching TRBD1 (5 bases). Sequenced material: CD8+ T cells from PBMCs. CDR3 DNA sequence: TGTGCCAGCAGCTCAATAACAGGTTCCAAGGACGAGCAGTACTTC. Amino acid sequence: CASSSITGSKDEQYF.